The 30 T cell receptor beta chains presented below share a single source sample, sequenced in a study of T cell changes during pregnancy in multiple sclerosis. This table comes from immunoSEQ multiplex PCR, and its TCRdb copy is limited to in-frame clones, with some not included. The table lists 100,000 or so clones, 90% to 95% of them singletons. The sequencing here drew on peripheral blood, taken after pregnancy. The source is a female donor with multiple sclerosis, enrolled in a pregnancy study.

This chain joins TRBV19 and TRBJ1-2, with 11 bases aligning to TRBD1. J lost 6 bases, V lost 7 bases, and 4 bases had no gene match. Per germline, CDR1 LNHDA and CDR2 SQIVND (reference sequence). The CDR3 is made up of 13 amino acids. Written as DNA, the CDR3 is TGTGCCAGTATGCCGGGACAGGGGGATGGCTACACCTTC. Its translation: CASMPGQGDGYTF. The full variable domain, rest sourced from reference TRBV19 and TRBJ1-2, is DGGITQSPKYLFRKEGQNVTLSCEQNLNHDAMYWYRQDPGQGLRLIYYSQIVNDFQKGDIAEGYSVSREKKESFPLTVTSAQKNPTAFYLCASMPGQGDGYTFGSGTRLTVV.

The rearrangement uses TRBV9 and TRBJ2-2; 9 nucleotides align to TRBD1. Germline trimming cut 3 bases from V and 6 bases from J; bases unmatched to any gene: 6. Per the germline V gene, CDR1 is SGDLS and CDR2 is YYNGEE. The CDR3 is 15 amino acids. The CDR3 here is CASSARDRDAGELFF. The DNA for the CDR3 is TGTGCCAGCAGCGCCCGGGACAGGGACGCCGGGGAGCTGTTTTTT. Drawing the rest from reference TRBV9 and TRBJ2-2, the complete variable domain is DSGVTQTPKHLITATGQRVTLRCSPRSGDLSVYWYQQSLDQGLQFLIQYYNGEERAKGNILERFSAQQFPDLHSELNLSSLELGDSALYFCASSARDRDAGELFFGEGSRLTVL.

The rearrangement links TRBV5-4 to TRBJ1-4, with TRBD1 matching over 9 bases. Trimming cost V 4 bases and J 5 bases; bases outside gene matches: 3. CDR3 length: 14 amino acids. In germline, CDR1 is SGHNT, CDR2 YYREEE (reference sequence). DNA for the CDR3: TGTGCCAGCAGCCTCGGGACAGGGAATGAAAAACTGTTTTTT. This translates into CASSLGTGNEKLFF.

The DNA for the CDR3 is TGTGCCAGCAGTTTTACGGCAACTAATGAAAAACTGTTTTTT. This sequence encodes CASSFTATNEKLFF. V and J are TRBV27 and TRBJ1-4; no clear D gene. The V gene lost 3 bases and the J gene lost 0 bases, with 5 bases spanning the gap. There are 14 residues in the CDR3. The V gene's germline CDR1 is MNHEY and CDR2 SMNVEV (reference sequence). The full variable domain, its missing parts supplied by reference TRBV27 and TRBJ1-4, is EAQVTQNPRYLITVTGKKLTVTCSQNMNHEYMSWYRQDPGLGLRQIYYSMNVEVTDKGDVPEGYKVSRKEKRNFPLILESPSPNQTSLYFCASSFTATNEKLFFGSGTQLSVL.

The CDR3: CAWAGTGRNTGELFF. The CDR3 nucleotides read TGTGCTTGGGCAGGGACAGGGAGGAACACCGGGGAGCTGTTTTTT. The chain uses TRBV30 and TRBJ2-2; the match to TRBD1 covers 9 bases. The CDR3 length is 15 residues. Germline CDR1 and CDR2: GTSNPN and SVGIG (reference sequence).

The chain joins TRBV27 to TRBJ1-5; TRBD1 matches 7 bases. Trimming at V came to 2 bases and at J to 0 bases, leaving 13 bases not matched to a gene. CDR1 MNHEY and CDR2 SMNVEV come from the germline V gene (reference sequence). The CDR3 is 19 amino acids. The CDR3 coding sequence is TGTGCCAGCAGTTTACCCCGGACAGGCCAAGATTATAGCAATCAGCCCCAGCATTTT. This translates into CASSLPRTGQDYSNQPQHF.

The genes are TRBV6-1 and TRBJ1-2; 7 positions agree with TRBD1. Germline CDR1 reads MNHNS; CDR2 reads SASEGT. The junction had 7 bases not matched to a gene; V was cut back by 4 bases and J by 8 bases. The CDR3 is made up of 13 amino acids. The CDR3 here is CASSARDREGYTF. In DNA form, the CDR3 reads TGTGCCAGCAGTGCCCGAGACAGGGAAGGCTACACCTTC.

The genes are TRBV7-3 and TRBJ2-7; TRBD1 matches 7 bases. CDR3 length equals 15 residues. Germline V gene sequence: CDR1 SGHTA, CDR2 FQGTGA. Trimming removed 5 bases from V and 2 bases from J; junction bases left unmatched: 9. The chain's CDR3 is CASSLRPGQPYEQYF. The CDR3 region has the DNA TGTGCCAGCAGCCTACGACCGGGACAGCCCTACGAGCAGTACTTC.

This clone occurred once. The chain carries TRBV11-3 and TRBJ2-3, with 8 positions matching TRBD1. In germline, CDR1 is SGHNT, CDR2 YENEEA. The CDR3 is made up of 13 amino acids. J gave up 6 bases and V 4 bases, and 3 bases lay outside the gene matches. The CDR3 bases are TGTGCCAGCAGCTCGGGACAGGCCGATACGCAGTATTTT. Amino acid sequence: CASSSGQADTQYF.

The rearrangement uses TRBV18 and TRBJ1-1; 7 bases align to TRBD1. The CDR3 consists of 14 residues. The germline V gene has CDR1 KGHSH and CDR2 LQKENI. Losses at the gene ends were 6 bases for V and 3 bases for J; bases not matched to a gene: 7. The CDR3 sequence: CASSATGSDTEAFF. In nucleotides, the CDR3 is TGTGCCAGCTCCGCGACAGGGAGCGACACTGAAGCTTTCTTT. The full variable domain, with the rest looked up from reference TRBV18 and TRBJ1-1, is NAGVMQNPRHLVRRRGQEARLRCSPMKGHSHVYWYRQLPEEGLKFMVYLQKENIIDESGMPKERFSAEFPKEGPSILRIQQVVRGDSAAYFCASSATGSDTEAFFGQGTRLTVV.

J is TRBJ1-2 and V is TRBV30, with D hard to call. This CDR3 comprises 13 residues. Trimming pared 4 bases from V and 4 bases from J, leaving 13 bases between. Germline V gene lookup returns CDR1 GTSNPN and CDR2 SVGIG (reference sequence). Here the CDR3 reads CAWTPEVSYGYTF. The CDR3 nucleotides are TGTGCCTGGACCCCAGAGGTTTCCTATGGCTACACCTTC.

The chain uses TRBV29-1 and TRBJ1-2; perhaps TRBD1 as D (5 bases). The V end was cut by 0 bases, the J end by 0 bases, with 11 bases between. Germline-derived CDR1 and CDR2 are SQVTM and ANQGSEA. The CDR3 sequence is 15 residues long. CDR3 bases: TGCAGCGTTGAAGAGGATCAGGGATCTAACTATGGCTACACCTTC. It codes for CSVEEDQGSNYGYTF.

CDR3 coding DNA: TGTGCCAGCCGGGGGAGCTCCTACGAGCAGTACTTC. It codes for CASRGSSYEQYF. This chain links TRBV6-1 with TRBJ2-7; tentative D call: TRBD2 (6 bases). Germline CDR1 and CDR2: MNHNS and SASEGT. This CDR3 has 12 residues. V lost 8 bases, J lost 0 bases, and 8 bases lay in between.

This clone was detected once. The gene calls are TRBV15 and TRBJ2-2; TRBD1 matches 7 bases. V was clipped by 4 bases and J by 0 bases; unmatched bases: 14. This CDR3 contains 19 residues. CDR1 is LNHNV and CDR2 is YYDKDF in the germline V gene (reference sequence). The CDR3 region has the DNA TGTGCCACCAGCACACCTCTATTAGGGGGCCAATCGAACACCGGGGAGCTGTTTTTT. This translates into CATSTPLLGGQSNTGELFF.

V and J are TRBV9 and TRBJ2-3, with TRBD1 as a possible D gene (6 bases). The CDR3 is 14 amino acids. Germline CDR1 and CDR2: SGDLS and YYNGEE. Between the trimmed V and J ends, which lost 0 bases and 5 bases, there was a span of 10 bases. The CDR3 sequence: CASSVEQGLDTQYF. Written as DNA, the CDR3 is TGTGCCAGCAGCGTAGAACAGGGTCTAGATACGCAGTATTTT.

The DNA for the CDR3 is TGTGCCAGCAGCGTTCACCGACAGGGAGACTATGGCTACACCTTC. This translates into CASSVHRQGDYGYTF. The chain employs TRBV9 and TRBJ1-2, with TRBD1 identical over 7 bases. Germline CDR1 is SGDLS and CDR2 is YYNGEE. Germline trimming cut 2 bases from V and 3 bases from J; bases unmatched to any gene: 7. CDR3 size: 15 residues. Combining the CDR3 with reference TRBV9 and TRBJ1-2 gives the whole variable domain DSGVTQTPKHLITATGQRVTLRCSPRSGDLSVYWYQQSLDQGLQFLIQYYNGEERAKGNILERFSAQQFPDLHSELNLSSLELGDSALYFCASSVHRQGDYGYTFGSGTRLTVV.

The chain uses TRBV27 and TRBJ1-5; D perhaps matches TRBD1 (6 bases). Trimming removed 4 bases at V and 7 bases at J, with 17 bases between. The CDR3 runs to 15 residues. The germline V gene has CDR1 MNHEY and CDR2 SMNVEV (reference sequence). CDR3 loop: CASSSDGAGGQPQHF. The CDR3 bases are TGTGCCAGCAGTTCCGACGGGGCGGGGGGCCAGCCCCAGCATTTT.

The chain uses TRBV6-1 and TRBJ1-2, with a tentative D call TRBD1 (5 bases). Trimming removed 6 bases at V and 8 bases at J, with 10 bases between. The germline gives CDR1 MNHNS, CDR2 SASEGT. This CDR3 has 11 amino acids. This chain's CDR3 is CASRTARGYTF. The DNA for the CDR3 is TGTGCCAGCAGGACAGCACGCGGCTACACCTTC.

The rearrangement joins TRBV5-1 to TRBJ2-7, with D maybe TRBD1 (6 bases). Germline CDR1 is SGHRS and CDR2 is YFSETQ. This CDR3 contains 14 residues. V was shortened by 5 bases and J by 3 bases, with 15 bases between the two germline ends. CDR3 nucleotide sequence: TGCGCCAGCAGGCAGGACAGCGTGAGCTACGAGCAGTACTTC. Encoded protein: CASRQDSVSYEQYF.

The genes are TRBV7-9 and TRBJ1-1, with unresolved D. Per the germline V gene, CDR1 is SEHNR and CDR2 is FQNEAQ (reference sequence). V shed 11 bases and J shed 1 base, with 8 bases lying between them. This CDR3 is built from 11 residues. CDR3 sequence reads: CAPEENTEAFF. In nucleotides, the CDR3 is TGTGCCCCAGAGGAGAACACTGAAGCTTTCTTT.

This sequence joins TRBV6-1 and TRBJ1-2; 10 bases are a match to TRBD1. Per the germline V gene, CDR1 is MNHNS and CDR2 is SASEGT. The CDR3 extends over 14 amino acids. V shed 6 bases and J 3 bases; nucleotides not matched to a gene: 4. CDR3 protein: CASRVDRGHYGYTF. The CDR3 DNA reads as TGTGCCAGCAGGGTAGACAGGGGGCACTATGGCTACACCTTC.

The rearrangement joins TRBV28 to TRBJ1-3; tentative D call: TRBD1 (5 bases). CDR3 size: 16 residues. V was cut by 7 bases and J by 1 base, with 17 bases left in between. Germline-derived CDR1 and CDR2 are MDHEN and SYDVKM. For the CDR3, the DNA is TGTGCCAGCAATCAGAATTCGGCAGGGTCTGGAAACACCATATATTTT. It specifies CASNQNSAGSGNTIYF.

Here the CDR3 DNA reads TGTGCCAGCAGCGTAGCTGGCAGCGATTCACCCCTCCACTTT. Residues: CASSVAGSDSPLHF. The V call is TRBV9, the J call TRBJ1-6, with D uncertain. The germline gives CDR1 SGDLS, CDR2 YYNGEE. The CDR3 sequence is 14 residues long. The ends were cut back, 0 bases at V and 8 bases at J, with 9 bases in the middle.

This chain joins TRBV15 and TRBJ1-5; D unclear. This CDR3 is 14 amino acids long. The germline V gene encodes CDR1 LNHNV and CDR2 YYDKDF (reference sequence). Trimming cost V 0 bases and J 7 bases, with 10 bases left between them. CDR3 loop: CATSRDGGEQPQHF. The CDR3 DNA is TGTGCCACCAGCAGAGATGGCGGGGAGCAGCCCCAGCATTTT.

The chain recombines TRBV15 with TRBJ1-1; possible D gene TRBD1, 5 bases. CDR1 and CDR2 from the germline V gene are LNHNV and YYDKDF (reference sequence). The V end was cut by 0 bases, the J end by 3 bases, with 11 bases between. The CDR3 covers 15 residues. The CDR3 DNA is TGTGCCACCAGCAGAGATGGGGAAGGGGACACTGAAGCTTTCTTT. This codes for CATSRDGEGDTEAFF.

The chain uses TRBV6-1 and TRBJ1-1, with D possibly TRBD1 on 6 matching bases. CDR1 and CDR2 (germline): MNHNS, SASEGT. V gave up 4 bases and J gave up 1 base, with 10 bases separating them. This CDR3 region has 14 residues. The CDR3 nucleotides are TGTGCCAGCAGTGTCACAGGGCCGAACACTGAAGCTTTCTTT. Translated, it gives CASSVTGPNTEAFF.

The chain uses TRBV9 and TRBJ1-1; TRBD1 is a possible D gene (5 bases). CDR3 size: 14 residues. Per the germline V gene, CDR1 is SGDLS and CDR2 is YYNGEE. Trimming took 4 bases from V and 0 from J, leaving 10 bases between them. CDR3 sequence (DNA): TGTGCCAGCAGCCCTAGGGGCGTGAACACTGAAGCTTTCTTT. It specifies CASSPRGVNTEAFF. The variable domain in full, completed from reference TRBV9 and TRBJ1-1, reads DSGVTQTPKHLITATGQRVTLRCSPRSGDLSVYWYQQSLDQGLQFLIQYYNGEERAKGNILERFSAQQFPDLHSELNLSSLELGDSALYFCASSPRGVNTEAFFGQGTRLTVV.

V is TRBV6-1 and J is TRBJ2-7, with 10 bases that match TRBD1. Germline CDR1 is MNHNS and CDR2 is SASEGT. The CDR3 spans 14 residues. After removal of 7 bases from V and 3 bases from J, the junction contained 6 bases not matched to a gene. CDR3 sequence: CASILTGGNYEQYF. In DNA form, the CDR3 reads TGTGCCAGCATCCTGACAGGGGGCAACTACGAGCAGTACTTC.

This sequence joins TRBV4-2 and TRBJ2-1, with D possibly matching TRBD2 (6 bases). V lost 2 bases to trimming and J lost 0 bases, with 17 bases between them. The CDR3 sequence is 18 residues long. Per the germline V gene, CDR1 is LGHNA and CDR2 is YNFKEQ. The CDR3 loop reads CASSQPKERVSSYNEQFF. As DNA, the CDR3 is TGTGCCAGCAGCCAACCCAAGGAGCGGGTGAGCTCCTACAATGAGCAGTTCTTC.

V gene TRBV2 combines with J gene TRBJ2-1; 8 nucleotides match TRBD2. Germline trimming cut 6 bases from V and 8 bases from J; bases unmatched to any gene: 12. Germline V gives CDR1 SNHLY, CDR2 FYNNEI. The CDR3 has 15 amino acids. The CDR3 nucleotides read TGTGCCAGCAGAGCCGGGGGGGCAAATACGGATGAGCAGTTCTTC. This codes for CASRAGGANTDEQFF.